The 9 T cell receptor beta chains below come from one sample, sequenced in a study of Tregs in tolerant kidney transplant recipients. The nonmyeloablative bone marrow transplants came from related graft donors, with transient mixed chimerism. The table came from immunoSEQ multiplex PCR; TCRdb's copy has only in-frame clones and leaves some out. In the table there are 50,000 or so clones, around 90% of which are singletons. Sequences were derived from CD8+ T cells from blood (PBMCs), sampled 12 months after the transplant. These receptors were obtained from a human patient who received a combined kidney and bone marrow transplant. Part of the T cells may come from the graft donor.

The chain uses TRBV29-1 and TRBJ1-3, with no clear D. The CDR3 is made up of 15 amino acids. Trimming stripped 4 bases from V and 0 bases from J, with 13 bases between. The germline V gene encodes CDR1 SQVTM and CDR2 ANQGSEA. The DNA for the CDR3 is TGCAGCGTTGTTGTTGTCGTTAACTCTGGAAACACCATATATTTT. Protein sequence: CSVVVVVNSGNTIYF.

V and J are TRBV7-9 and TRBJ1-4, with D uncertain. Germline CDR1 reads SEHNR; CDR2 reads FQNEAQ (reference sequence). The CDR3 has 14 residues. The V end was cut by 3 bases, the J end by 2 bases, with 7 bases between. CDR3 nucleotides: TGTGCCAGCAGCTTGGTTCAGACTAATGAAAAACTGTTTTTT. Its protein is CASSLVQTNEKLFF.

V usage is TRBV6-6 and J usage is TRBJ2-7; 8 positions match TRBD1. Germline V lookup: CDR1 MNHNY, CDR2 SVGAGI (reference sequence). Germline trimming cut 6 bases from V and 2 bases from J; bases unmatched to any gene: 9. The CDR3 has 15 residues. The CDR3 spells CASRGWQGAAYEQYF. Written as DNA, the CDR3 is TGTGCCAGCAGGGGGTGGCAGGGGGCAGCCTACGAGCAGTACTTC.

This clone is medium-sized within its sample. CDR3 residues: CASRREGIPEQFF. CDR3 nucleotides: TGTGCCAGCAGGAGGGAGGGTATACCCGAGCAGTTCTTC. The rearrangement joins TRBV27 to TRBJ2-1, with TRBD2 identical over 7 bases. Germline trimming cut 6 bases from V and 10 bases from J; bases unmatched to any gene: 9. The length of the CDR3 is 13 residues. In germline, CDR1 is MNHEY, CDR2 SMNVEV (reference sequence).

This chain connects TRBV4-2 to TRBJ2-7, with TRBD2 matching 9 bases. With V trimmed by 1 base and J by 7 bases, 5 bases remained unmatched. Germline V gene data show CDR1 as LGHNA and CDR2 as YNFKEQ. The CDR3 runs to 14 residues. The CDR3 region has the DNA TGTGCCAGCAGCCAAGGGGCTAGCGGGATGGAGCAGTACTTC. This gives the protein CASSQGASGMEQYF.

CDR3 amino acids: CAISDDRDRVHYGYTF. DNA for the CDR3: TGTGCCATCAGTGATGACCGGGACAGGGTTCACTATGGCTACACCTTC. The rearrangement links TRBV10-3 to TRBJ1-2; 9 bases align to TRBD1. The V gene's germline CDR1 is ENHRY and CDR2 SYGVKD. Unmatched junction bases numbered 8, after V lost 3 bases and J lost 3 bases. CDR3 size: 16 residues.

The rearrangement joins TRBV7-9 to TRBJ2-1; 8 bases line up with TRBD2. J lost 4 bases, V lost 6 bases, and 11 bases had no gene match. Germline CDR1 and CDR2: SEHNR and FQNEAQ (reference sequence). There are 16 residues in the CDR3. CDR3 in amino acids: CASRFQSGSMYNEQFF. CDR3 sequence (DNA): TGTGCCAGCAGATTCCAGAGCGGGAGTATGTACAATGAGCAGTTCTTC.

The genes are TRBV4-3 and TRBJ2-3, with 8 bases matching TRBD2. This CDR3 comprises 17 residues. Germline loops: CDR1 LGHNA, CDR2 YSLEER. V was pared by 3 bases and J by 0 bases, with 8 bases of the junction left unmatched. In DNA, the CDR3 is TGCGCCAGCAGCCACGGAATACCTAGCGGGAGCACAGATACGCAGTATTTT. It is translated as CASSHGIPSGSTDTQYF.

V and J are TRBV6-5 and TRBJ2-7; 7 nucleotides agree with TRBD2. The CDR3 runs 15 residues. V gave up 0 bases and J gave up 2 bases; unmatched junction bases: 4. CDR1 and CDR2 (germline): MNHEY, SVGAGI. As DNA, the CDR3 is TGTGCCAGCAGTTACTCGCCTAGCGGCACCTACGAGCAGTACTTC. The encoded protein is CASSYSPSGTYEQYF.